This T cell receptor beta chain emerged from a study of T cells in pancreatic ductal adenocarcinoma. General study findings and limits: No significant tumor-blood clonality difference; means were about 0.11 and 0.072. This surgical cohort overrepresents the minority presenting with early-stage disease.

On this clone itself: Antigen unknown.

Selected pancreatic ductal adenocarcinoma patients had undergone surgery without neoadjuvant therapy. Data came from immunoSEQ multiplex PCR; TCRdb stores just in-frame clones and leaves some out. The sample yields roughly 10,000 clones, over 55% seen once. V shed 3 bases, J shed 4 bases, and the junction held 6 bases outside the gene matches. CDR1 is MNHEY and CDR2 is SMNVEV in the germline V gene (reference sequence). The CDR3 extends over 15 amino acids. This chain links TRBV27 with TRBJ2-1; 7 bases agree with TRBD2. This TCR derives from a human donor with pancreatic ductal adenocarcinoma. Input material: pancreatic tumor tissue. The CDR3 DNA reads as TGTGCCAGCAGTTTTGCTGGGGGGGGTTACAATGAGCAGTTCTTC. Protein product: CASSFAGGGYNEQFF.